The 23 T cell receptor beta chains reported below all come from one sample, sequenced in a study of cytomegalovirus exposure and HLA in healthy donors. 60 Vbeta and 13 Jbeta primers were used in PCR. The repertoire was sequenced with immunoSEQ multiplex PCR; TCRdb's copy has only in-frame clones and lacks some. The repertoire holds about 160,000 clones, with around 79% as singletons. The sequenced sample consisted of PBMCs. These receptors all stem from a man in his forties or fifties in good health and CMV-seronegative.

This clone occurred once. DNA of the CDR3: TGTGCCAGCAGCGTAGCTCTAGGTAGGGGTGGGAACACTGAAGCTTTCTTT. Translating gives CASSVALGRGGNTEAFF. J is TRBJ1-1 and V is TRBV9; maybe TRBD1 (5 bases). Germline V gene lookup returns CDR1 SGDLS and CDR2 YYNGEE. This CDR3 is 17 amino acids long. V lost 0 bases and J lost 1, with 16 bases in between.

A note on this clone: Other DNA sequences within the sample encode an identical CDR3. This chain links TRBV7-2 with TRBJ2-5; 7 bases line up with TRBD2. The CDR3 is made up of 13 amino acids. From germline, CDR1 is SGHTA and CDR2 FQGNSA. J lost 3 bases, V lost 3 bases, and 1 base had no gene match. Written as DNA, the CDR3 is TGTGCCAGCAGCTTTGCGGGAGAAGAGACCCAGTACTTC. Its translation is CASSFAGEETQYF.

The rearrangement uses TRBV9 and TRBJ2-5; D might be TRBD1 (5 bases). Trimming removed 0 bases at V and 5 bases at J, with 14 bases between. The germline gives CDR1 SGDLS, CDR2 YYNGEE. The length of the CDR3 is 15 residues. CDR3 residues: CASSVDAGSGETQYF. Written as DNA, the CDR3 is TGTGCCAGCAGCGTAGACGCAGGGTCTGGGGAGACCCAGTACTTC. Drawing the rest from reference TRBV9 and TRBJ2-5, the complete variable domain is DSGVTQTPKHLITATGQRVTLRCSPRSGDLSVYWYQQSLDQGLQFLIQYYNGEERAKGNILERFSAQQFPDLHSELNLSSLELGDSALYFCASSVDAGSGETQYFGPGTRLLVL.

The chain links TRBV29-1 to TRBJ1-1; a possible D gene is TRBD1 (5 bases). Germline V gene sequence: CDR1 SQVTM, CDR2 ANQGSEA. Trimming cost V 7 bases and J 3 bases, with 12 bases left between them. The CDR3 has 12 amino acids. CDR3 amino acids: CSGDWGYTEAFF. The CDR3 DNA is TGCAGCGGGGACTGGGGTTACACTGAAGCTTTCTTT. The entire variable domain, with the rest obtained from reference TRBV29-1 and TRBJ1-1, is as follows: SAVISQKPSRDICQRGTSLTIQCQVDSQVTMMFWYRQQPGQSLTLIATANQGSEATYESGFVIDKFPISRPNLTFSTLTVSNMSPEDSSIYLCSGDWGYTEAFFGQGTRLTVV.

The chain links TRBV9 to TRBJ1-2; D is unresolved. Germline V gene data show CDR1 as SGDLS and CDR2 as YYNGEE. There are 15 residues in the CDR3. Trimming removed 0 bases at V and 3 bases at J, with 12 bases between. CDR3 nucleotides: TGTGCCAGCAGCGTAGGTACCTTGGGCGACTATGGCTACACCTTC. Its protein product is CASSVGTLGDYGYTF.

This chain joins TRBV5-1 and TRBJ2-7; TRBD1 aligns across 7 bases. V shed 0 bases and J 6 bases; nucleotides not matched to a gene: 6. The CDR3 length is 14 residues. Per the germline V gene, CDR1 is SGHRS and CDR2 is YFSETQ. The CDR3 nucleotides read TGCGCCAGCAGCTTGGGACAGGGTCCTTTCGAGCAGTACTTC. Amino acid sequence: CASSLGQGPFEQYF.

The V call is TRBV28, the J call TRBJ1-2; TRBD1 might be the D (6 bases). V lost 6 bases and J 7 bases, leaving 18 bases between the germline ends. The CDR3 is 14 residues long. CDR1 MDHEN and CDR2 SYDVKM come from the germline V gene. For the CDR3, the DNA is TGTGCCAGCAGCTTCGAAACAGGGTCAGGTGGCTACACCTTC. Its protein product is CASSFETGSGGYTF.

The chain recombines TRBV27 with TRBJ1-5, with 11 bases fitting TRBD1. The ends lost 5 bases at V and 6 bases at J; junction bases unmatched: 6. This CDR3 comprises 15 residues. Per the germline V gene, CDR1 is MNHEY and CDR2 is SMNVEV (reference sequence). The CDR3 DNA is TGTGCCAGCAGTAACGGACAGGGGGCAAGTCAGCCCCAGCATTTT. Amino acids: CASSNGQGASQPQHF.

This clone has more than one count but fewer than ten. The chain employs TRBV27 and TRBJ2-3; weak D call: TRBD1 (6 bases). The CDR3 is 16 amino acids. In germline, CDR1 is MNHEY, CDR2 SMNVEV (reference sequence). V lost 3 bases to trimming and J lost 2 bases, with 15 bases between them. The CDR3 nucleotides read TGTGCCAGCAGTTTTTCCAGGGGTGCACACACAGATACGCAGTATTTT. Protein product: CASSFSRGAHTDTQYF.

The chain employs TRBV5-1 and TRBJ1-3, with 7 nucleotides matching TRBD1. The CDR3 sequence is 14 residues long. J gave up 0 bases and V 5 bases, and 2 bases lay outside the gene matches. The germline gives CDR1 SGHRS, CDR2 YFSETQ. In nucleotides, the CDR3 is TGCGCCAGCAGGCGGGACAGCTCTGGAAACACCATATATTTT. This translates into CASRRDSSGNTIYF.

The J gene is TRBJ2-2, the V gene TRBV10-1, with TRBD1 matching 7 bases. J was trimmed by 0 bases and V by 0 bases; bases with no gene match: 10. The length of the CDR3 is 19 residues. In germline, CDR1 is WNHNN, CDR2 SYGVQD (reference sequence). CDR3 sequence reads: CASSESQLRDRANTGELFF. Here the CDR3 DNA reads TGCGCCAGCAGTGAGTCGCAGCTCCGCGACAGGGCGAACACCGGGGAGCTGTTTTTT.

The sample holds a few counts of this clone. The CDR3 protein is CASSLDQRGPDTQYF. The CDR3 coding sequence is TGTGCCAGCAGCTTAGATCAGCGAGGGCCCGATACGCAGTATTTT. J is TRBJ2-3 and V is TRBV11-2; possibly TRBD2 for D (5 bases). Trimming took 0 bases from V and 6 from J, leaving 13 bases between them. CDR1 and CDR2 from the germline V gene are SGHAT and FQNNGV. The CDR3 is 15 amino acids.

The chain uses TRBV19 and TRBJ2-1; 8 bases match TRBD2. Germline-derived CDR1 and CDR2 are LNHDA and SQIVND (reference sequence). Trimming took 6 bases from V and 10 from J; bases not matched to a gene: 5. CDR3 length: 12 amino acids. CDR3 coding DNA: TGTGCCAGTAGCCTATCTAGCGGGGAGCAGTTCTTC. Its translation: CASSLSSGEQFF.

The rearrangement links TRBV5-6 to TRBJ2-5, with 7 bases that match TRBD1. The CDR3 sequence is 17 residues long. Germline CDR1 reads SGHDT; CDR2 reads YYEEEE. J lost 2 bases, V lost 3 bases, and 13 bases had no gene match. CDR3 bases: TGTGCCAGCAGCTCAACAAGGGCAGGGGGTCCGCAAGAGACCCAGTACTTC. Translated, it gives CASSSTRAGGPQETQYF.

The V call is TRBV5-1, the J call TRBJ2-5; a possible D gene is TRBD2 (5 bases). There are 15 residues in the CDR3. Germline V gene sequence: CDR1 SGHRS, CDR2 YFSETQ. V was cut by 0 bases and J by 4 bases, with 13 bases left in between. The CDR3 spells CASSLEAGGPETQYF. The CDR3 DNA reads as TGCGCCAGCAGCTTGGAGGCGGGTGGACCAGAGACCCAGTACTTC. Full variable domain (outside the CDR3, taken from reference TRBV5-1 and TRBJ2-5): KAGVTQTPRYLIKTRGQQVTLSCSPISGHRSVSWYQQTPGQGLQFLFEYFSETQRNKGNFPGRFSGRQFSNSRSEMNVSTLELGDSALYLCASSLEAGGPETQYFGPGTRLLVL.

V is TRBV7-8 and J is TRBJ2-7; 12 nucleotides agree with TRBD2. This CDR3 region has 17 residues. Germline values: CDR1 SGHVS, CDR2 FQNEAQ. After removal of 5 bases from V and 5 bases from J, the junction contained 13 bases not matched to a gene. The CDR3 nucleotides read TGTGCCAGCAGCCCTCCGGGACTAGCGGGCCTGGACCACGAGCAGTACTTC. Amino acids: CASSPPGLAGLDHEQYF.

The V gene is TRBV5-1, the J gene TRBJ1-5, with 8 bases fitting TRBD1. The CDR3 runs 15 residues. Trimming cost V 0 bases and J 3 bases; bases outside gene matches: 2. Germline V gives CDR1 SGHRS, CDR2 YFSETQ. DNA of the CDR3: TGCGCCAGCAGCTTGGCAGGGGGCATCAATCAGCCCCAGCATTTT. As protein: CASSLAGGINQPQHF. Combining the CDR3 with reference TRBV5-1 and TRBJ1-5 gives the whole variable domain KAGVTQTPRYLIKTRGQQVTLSCSPISGHRSVSWYQQTPGQGLQFLFEYFSETQRNKGNFPGRFSGRQFSNSRSEMNVSTLELGDSALYLCASSLAGGINQPQHFGDGTRLSIL.

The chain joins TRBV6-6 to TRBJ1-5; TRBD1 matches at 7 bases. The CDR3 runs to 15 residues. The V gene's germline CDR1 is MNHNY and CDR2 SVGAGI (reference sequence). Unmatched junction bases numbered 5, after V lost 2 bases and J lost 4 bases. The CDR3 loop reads CASSYLPQGNQPQHF. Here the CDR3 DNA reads TGTGCCAGCAGTTACCTCCCACAGGGGAATCAGCCCCAGCATTTT.

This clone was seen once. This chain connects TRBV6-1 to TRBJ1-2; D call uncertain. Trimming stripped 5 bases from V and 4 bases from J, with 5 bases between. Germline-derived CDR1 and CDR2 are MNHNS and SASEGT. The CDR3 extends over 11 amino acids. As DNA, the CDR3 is TGTGCCAGCAGTTACGGCTATGGCTACACCTTC. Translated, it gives CASSYGYGYTF.

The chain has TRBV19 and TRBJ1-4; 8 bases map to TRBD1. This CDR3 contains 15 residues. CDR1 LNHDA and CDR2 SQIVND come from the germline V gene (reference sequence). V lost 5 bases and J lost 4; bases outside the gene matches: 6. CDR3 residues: CASSVDRGGNEKLFF. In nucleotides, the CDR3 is TGTGCCAGTAGTGTCGACAGGGGAGGTAATGAAAAACTGTTTTTT.

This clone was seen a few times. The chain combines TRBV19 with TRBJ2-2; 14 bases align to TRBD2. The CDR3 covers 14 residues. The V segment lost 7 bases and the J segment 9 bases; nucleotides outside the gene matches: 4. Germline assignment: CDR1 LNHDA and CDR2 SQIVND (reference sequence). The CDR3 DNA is TGTGCCAGTAAGGGACTAGCGGGAGTGAGGGAGCTGTTTTTT. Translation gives CASKGLAGVRELFF.

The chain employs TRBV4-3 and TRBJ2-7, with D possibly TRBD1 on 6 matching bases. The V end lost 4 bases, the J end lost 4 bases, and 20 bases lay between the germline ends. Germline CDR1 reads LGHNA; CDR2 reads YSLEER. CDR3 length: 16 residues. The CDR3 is CASSRDSRGAAYEQYF. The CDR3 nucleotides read TGCGCCAGCAGCCGAGACAGCAGGGGCGCAGCTTACGAGCAGTACTTC.

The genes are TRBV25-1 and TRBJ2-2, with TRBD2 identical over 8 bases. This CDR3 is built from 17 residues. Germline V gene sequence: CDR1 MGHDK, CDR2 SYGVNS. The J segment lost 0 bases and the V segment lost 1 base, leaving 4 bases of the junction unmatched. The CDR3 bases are TGTGCCAGCAGTGAATGGGCTAGCGGGCCGAACACCGGGGAGCTGTTTTTT. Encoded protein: CASSEWASGPNTGELFF.